This T cell receptor beta chain was recovered during a study of T cells after yellow fever vaccination (dated by TCRdb to between 2017 and 2020). Some background on the complete study: The SMART-Seq v4 Ultra Low Input RNA kit was used to prepare libraries from fractions with low cell numbers. To follow T-cell clones before and after primary and booster YFV17D yellow fever vaccination, bulk TCR alpha and beta repertoires were sequenced over time. Two healthy male donors, one aged 18 to 30 and one aged 30 to 40 years, made up the cohort. Bulk PBMC replicates and cell subsets were isolated from blood drawn at multiple timepoints before and after both primary and secondary immunization.

About this clonotype itself: Its cognate antigen has yet to be identified. Base qualities are not recorded, but no much larger clone differs from it by a single base.

The research as a whole found: FACS-sorted repertoires could contain abundant contaminating clonotypes from the bulk population, so computational filtering was required. Only a couple of donors were included in the study, so the extent to which the findings can be generalized is limited. Most clones expanded after primary vaccination (approximately 97% of CD4 and roughly 91% of CD8) were re-detected after the booster, suggesting that broad memory maintenance occurred. A small share of clonotypes was detected in both CD4 and CD8 compartments, with the overlap likely arising from convergent recombination. The secondary T-cell response was found to be weaker but faster than the primary response, with a peak reached on day 5 rather than on day 15.

The sample's treatment or condition label is to be understood as: live attenuated yellow fever vaccine strain. PBMCs were isolated from peripheral blood using a standard Ficoll-Paque protocol. CD4 and CD8 T-cell fractions were isolated with Dynabeads CD4 and CD8 positive selection kits. TriZol was used to extract RNA from bulk PBMCs, from CD4 and CD8 fractions, and from dextramer-positive and dextramer-negative fractions. TCR cDNA was made using 5'RACE template switching, a step that added a universal primer site and unique molecular identifiers. Priming of cDNA synthesis was performed from both the TCR alpha and TCR beta constant segments. Libraries were amplified in two PCR steps, with sample barcodes and sequencing adapters added in the second step. Sequencing of libraries was performed on Illumina HiSeq 2500 (2x100 bp) or NovaSeq (2x150 bp). In the original analysis: Demultiplexing of reads and collapsing into UMI consensus sequences were performed with MIGEC, and V(D)J alignment was carried out with MiXCR. Using edgeR on replicate PBMC samples, clonotypes were called vaccine-responding if FDR was below 0.01 and the log2 fold change was above 5 up to day 15. Bulk clonotypes were assigned CD4 or CD8 identity according to which sequenced CD4 or CD8 repertoire held them at higher abundance. Clones were called with MiXCR by TCRdb after fastp trimmed the public reads at Q25, and only in-frame beta chains were retained. Rows merge per CDR3 protein into single entries with the most common DNA and genes. The V and J calls follow TCRdb's processing rather than the paper's. A total of around 250,000 distinct CDR3 sequences appear in this sample, about 7% of them only once. Roughly 0.93% of the sample belongs to the ten largest clones.

The CDR3, from cysteine to phenylalanine, totals 14 residues. Only CDR3 DNA is held: 42 bases, read in frame from base 1. V and J are truncated by 5 bases and 5 bases respectively, leaving an intervening sequence of 18 bases. The germline V gene (reference sequence) specifies DFQATT as CDR1 and SNEGSKA as CDR2. Here the sequenced sample was CD4+ T cells sorted from PBMCs, taken 15 days after the yellow fever booster vaccination. Here the chain combines TRBV20-1 and TRBJ2-5, with no confident D gene call. This TCR came from a man younger than 45 who received the YFV17D yellow fever vaccine. The CDR3 loop reads CSADKLHSAETQYF. The sequenced DNA is TGCAGTGCTGACAAACTACACTCGGCTGAGACCCAGTACTTC.